The rows below give T cell receptor beta chains drawn from one sample of a study of control samples from healthy donors and cancer patients. The data were produced by immunoSEQ multiplex PCR, yet TCRdb's version contains in-frame clones alone and is incomplete. This table holds 100,000 to 150,000 clones, 70% to 90% found once. Sequenced sample: blood. Every receptor here comes from a man aged 50-60 years in good health. Both conserved end residues are part of each CDR3. The D gene is left open where the match is weak. Rows give clone size only sometimes, using once, few, many, or a class for an expanded clone.

clone_size: -; j_call: TRBJ1-1; d_call: -; v_call: TRBV6-5; cdr3_length: 15; cdr3_nt: TGTGCCAGCAGTTACTCGTTTCAGATGAACACTGAAGCTTTCTTT; cdr3_aa: CASSYSFQMNTEAFF
clone_size: -; j_call: TRBJ1-1; d_call: -; v_call: TRBV30; cdr3_length: 14; cdr3_nt: TGTGCCTGGAGTGTATGGGGCCGGGTAACTGAAGCTTTCTTT; cdr3_aa: CAWSVWGRVTEAFF
clone_size: -; j_call: TRBJ2-5; d_call: TRBD2; v_call: TRBV27; cdr3_length: 16; cdr3_nt: TGTGCCAGCAGTTCCTTGACTAGCGGGGCCATTGGGACCCAGTACTTC; cdr3_aa: CASSSLTSGAIGTQYF
clone_size: -; j_call: TRBJ2-5; d_call: -; v_call: TRBV6-5; cdr3_length: 12; cdr3_nt: TGTGCCAGCAAACGGGGGCGGGAGACCCAGTACTTC; cdr3_aa: CASKRGRETQYF
clone_size: -; j_call: TRBJ2-7; d_call: -; v_call: TRBV5-1; cdr3_length: 11; cdr3_nt: TGCGCCAGCAGCACCAACTACGAGCAGTACTTC; cdr3_aa: CASSTNYEQYF
clone_size: -; j_call: TRBJ1-5; d_call: -; v_call: TRBV15; cdr3_length: 14; cdr3_nt: TGTGCCACCAGCAGGTCGACAAGGGAACAGCCCCAGCATTTT; cdr3_aa: CATSRSTREQPQHF
clone_size: once; j_call: TRBJ1-2; d_call: -; v_call: TRBV10-3; cdr3_length: 16; cdr3_nt: TGTGCCATCAGTGAGCCGTCGGGGAGGGGGAACTATGGCTACACCTTC; cdr3_aa: CAISEPSGRGNYGYTF
clone_size: -; j_call: TRBJ2-7; d_call: -; v_call: TRBV27; cdr3_length: 13; cdr3_nt: TGTGCCAGCAGTTTAGGGCAGGGTCTCGAGCAGTACTTC; cdr3_aa: CASSLGQGLEQYF
clone_size: -; j_call: TRBJ2-2; d_call: -; v_call: TRBV15; cdr3_length: 16; cdr3_nt: TGTGCCACCAGCAGGGGGGGACAGCGGCGCACCGGGGAGCTGTTTTTT; cdr3_aa: CATSRGGQRRTGELFF
clone_size: -; j_call: TRBJ1-1; d_call: -; v_call: TRBV28; cdr3_length: 13; cdr3_nt: TGTGCCAGCAGTCCAGGAGAAAACACTGAAGCTTTCTTT; cdr3_aa: CASSPGENTEAFF
clone_size: once; j_call: TRBJ1-6; d_call: TRBD1; v_call: TRBV10-2; cdr3_length: 14; cdr3_nt: TGCGCCAGCAGGCAGGGACAGGGGGATTCACCCCTCCACTTT; cdr3_aa: CASRQGQGDSPLHF
clone_size: -; j_call: TRBJ1-6; d_call: TRBD1; v_call: TRBV2; cdr3_length: 13; cdr3_nt: TGTGCCAGCAGAGGACAGGCAGATTCACCCCTCCACTTT; cdr3_aa: CASRGQADSPLHF
clone_size: once; j_call: TRBJ2-1; d_call: -; v_call: TRBV11-2; cdr3_length: 15; cdr3_nt: TGTGCCAGCAGCTTGGTGGTCAGTACCTACAATGAGCAGTTCTTC; cdr3_aa: CASSLVVSTYNEQFF
clone_size: once; j_call: TRBJ2-7; d_call: TRBD2; v_call: TRBV19; cdr3_length: 12; cdr3_nt: TGTGCCAGTAGGGGCGGGGGCTACGAGCAGTACTTC; cdr3_aa: CASRGGGYEQYF
clone_size: -; j_call: TRBJ1-2; d_call: TRBD1; v_call: TRBV6-5; cdr3_length: 14; cdr3_nt: TGTGCCAGCAGAGTGGAAGGACAGGGCTATGGCTACACCTTC; cdr3_aa: CASRVEGQGYGYTF
clone_size: once; j_call: TRBJ2-5; d_call: -; v_call: TRBV5-6; cdr3_length: 14; cdr3_nt: TGTGCCAGCAGCTTCCGGGACACCCAAGAGACCCAGTACTTC; cdr3_aa: CASSFRDTQETQYF
clone_size: once; j_call: TRBJ1-2; d_call: -; v_call: TRBV18; cdr3_length: 13; cdr3_nt: TGTGCCAGCTCACCAAGCCTAGGTTATGGCTACACCTTC; cdr3_aa: CASSPSLGYGYTF
clone_size: once; j_call: TRBJ2-3; d_call: TRBD2; v_call: TRBV5-8; cdr3_length: 15; cdr3_nt: TGTGCCAGCAGCTTAAGCGGGGGAGTAACAGATACGCAGTATTTT; cdr3_aa: CASSLSGGVTDTQYF
clone_size: -; j_call: TRBJ2-5; d_call: -; v_call: TRBV7-8; cdr3_length: 14; cdr3_nt: TGTGCCAGCAGCGGGAACAGCTTCCAAGAGACCCAGTACTTC; cdr3_aa: CASSGNSFQETQYF
clone_size: once; j_call: TRBJ1-1; d_call: -; v_call: TRBV5-1; cdr3_length: 13; cdr3_nt: TGCGCCAGCAGCGTCACAGGGAACACTGAAGCTTTCTTT; cdr3_aa: CASSVTGNTEAFF
clone_size: -; j_call: TRBJ2-5; d_call: TRBD2; v_call: TRBV6-5; cdr3_length: 15; cdr3_nt: TGTGCCAGCAAGACTCCCAGCGGGGGTGCGGAGACCCAGTACTTC; cdr3_aa: CASKTPSGGAETQYF
clone_size: -; j_call: TRBJ2-5; d_call: TRBD2; v_call: TRBV3-1/TRBV3-2; cdr3_length: 17; cdr3_nt: TGTGCCAGCAGTCCCCTGAGGAGCGGGGGATCTGGTGAGACCCAGTACTTC; cdr3_aa: CASSPLRSGGSGETQYF
clone_size: -; j_call: TRBJ2-3; d_call: -; v_call: TRBV19; cdr3_length: 15; cdr3_nt: TGTGCCAGTAGTGACCAGGGTTCAGGGACAGATACGCAGTATTTT; cdr3_aa: CASSDQGSGTDTQYF
clone_size: -; j_call: TRBJ2-7; d_call: -; v_call: TRBV7-2; cdr3_length: 14; cdr3_nt: TGTGCCAGCAGCTTAGGTCGGCAGTCCTACGAGCAGTACTTC; cdr3_aa: CASSLGRQSYEQYF
clone_size: -; j_call: TRBJ1-5; d_call: -; v_call: TRBV11-3; cdr3_length: 15; cdr3_nt: TGTGCCAGCAGCTTAGGTAGGTCAGAGTATCAGCCCCAGCATTTT; cdr3_aa: CASSLGRSEYQPQHF
clone_size: -; j_call: TRBJ2-3; d_call: TRBD2; v_call: TRBV5-4; cdr3_length: 15; cdr3_nt: TGTGCCAGCAGCTCTAGCGGGGGCCACACAGATACGCAGTATTTT; cdr3_aa: CASSSSGGHTDTQYF
clone_size: -; j_call: TRBJ2-6; d_call: -; v_call: TRBV9; cdr3_length: 16; cdr3_nt: TGTGCCAGCAGCCCTACAGGCTACTCTGGGGCCAACGTCCTGACTTTC; cdr3_aa: CASSPTGYSGANVLTF
clone_size: -; j_call: TRBJ1-2; d_call: TRBD1; v_call: TRBV19; cdr3_length: 15; cdr3_nt: TGTGCCAGTACTCAGGGGGAACCTTTCCAATATGGCTACACCTTC; cdr3_aa: CASTQGEPFQYGYTF
clone_size: few; j_call: TRBJ2-2; d_call: -; v_call: TRBV11-3; cdr3_length: 15; cdr3_nt: TGTGCCAGCAGCCAGGGGGGGGCTCGTGCCGGGGAGCTGTTTTTT; cdr3_aa: CASSQGGARAGELFF
clone_size: -; j_call: TRBJ2-7; d_call: -; v_call: TRBV29-1; cdr3_length: 12; cdr3_nt: TGCAGCGCCGAGACGGAATCCTACGAGCAGTACTTC; cdr3_aa: CSAETESYEQYF
clone_size: -; j_call: TRBJ1-2; d_call: TRBD1; v_call: TRBV10-1; cdr3_length: 13; cdr3_nt: TGCGCCAGCAGTGGGGGACAGAACTATGGCTACACCTTC; cdr3_aa: CASSGGQNYGYTF
clone_size: -; j_call: TRBJ2-3; d_call: -; v_call: TRBV7-3; cdr3_length: 13; cdr3_nt: TGTGCCAGCAGCGCACAGGGAGGAGATACGCAGTATTTT; cdr3_aa: CASSAQGGDTQYF
clone_size: -; j_call: TRBJ2-7; d_call: -; v_call: TRBV6-6; cdr3_length: 14; cdr3_nt: TGTGCCAGCCTCGACTCGGGCAGGCGGTACGAGCAGTACTTC; cdr3_aa: CASLDSGRRYEQYF
clone_size: once; j_call: TRBJ1-6; d_call: -; v_call: TRBV5-1; cdr3_length: 14; cdr3_nt: TGCGCCAGCAGCTTGGGCGTAGGTAGTTCACCCCTCCACTTT; cdr3_aa: CASSLGVGSSPLHF
clone_size: few; j_call: TRBJ1-4; d_call: TRBD1; v_call: TRBV6-1; cdr3_length: 15; cdr3_nt: TGTGCCAGCAGTGAAACAGGGGCCTATTATGAAAAACTGTTTTTT; cdr3_aa: CASSETGAYYEKLFF
clone_size: -; j_call: TRBJ2-2; d_call: -; v_call: TRBV28; cdr3_length: 15; cdr3_nt: TGTGCCAGCAGTTCGGGATCCACGAACACCGGGGAGCTGTTTTTT; cdr3_aa: CASSSGSTNTGELFF
clone_size: -; j_call: TRBJ1-2; d_call: -; v_call: TRBV7-9; cdr3_length: 17; cdr3_nt: TGTGCCAGCAGCTTCGACCGAGGTACGGGGATTAACTATGGCTACACCTTC; cdr3_aa: CASSFDRGTGINYGYTF
clone_size: -; j_call: TRBJ1-3; d_call: -; v_call: TRBV4-1; cdr3_length: 16; cdr3_nt: TGCGCCAGCAGCCACCCAGAAAGGCTCTCTGGAAACACCATATATTTT; cdr3_aa: CASSHPERLSGNTIYF
clone_size: -; j_call: TRBJ2-7; d_call: TRBD1; v_call: TRBV5-1; cdr3_length: 14; cdr3_nt: TGCGCCAGCAGCCAAAGGACAGGGGCCGACGAGCAGTACTTC; cdr3_aa: CASSQRTGADEQYF
clone_size: -; j_call: TRBJ1-2; d_call: -; v_call: TRBV5-6; cdr3_length: 17; cdr3_nt: TGTGCCAGCAGCTTGGGAGCGGCGGGGGGCGCAGGCTATGGCTACACCTTC; cdr3_aa: CASSLGAAGGAGYGYTF
clone_size: -; j_call: TRBJ1-6; d_call: -; v_call: TRBV5-4; cdr3_length: 12; cdr3_nt: TGTGCCAGCAGCTCCTTAAATTCACCCCTCCACTTT; cdr3_aa: CASSSLNSPLHF
clone_size: -; j_call: TRBJ1-1; d_call: -; v_call: TRBV6-5; cdr3_length: 14; cdr3_nt: TGTGCCAGCACCGGACCCCCCCCGGGCACTGAAGCTTTCTTT; cdr3_aa: CASTGPPPGTEAFF
clone_size: -; j_call: TRBJ2-7; d_call: -; v_call: TRBV11-2; cdr3_length: 12; cdr3_nt: TGTGCCAGCAGCTCAAATTTCTACGAGCAGTACTTC; cdr3_aa: CASSSNFYEQYF
clone_size: -; j_call: TRBJ2-3; d_call: -; v_call: TRBV24-1; cdr3_length: 14; cdr3_nt: TGTGCCACCAGTACAGGGACCTACACAGATACGCAGTATTTT; cdr3_aa: CATSTGTYTDTQYF
clone_size: -; j_call: TRBJ2-5; d_call: -; v_call: TRBV3-1/TRBV3-2; cdr3_length: 15; cdr3_nt: TGTGCCAGCAGCCAGGTCGGCGGGGCTCAAGAGACCCAGTACTTC; cdr3_aa: CASSQVGGAQETQYF
clone_size: -; j_call: TRBJ1-1; d_call: -; v_call: TRBV11-2; cdr3_length: 14; cdr3_nt: TGTGCCAGCAGCTTAGGTATTACGAACACTGAAGCTTTCTTT; cdr3_aa: CASSLGITNTEAFF
clone_size: -; j_call: TRBJ2-5; d_call: -; v_call: TRBV5-1; cdr3_length: 15; cdr3_nt: TGCGCCAGCAGCTCGTTAGCGGCCTCCCAAGAGACCCAGTACTTC; cdr3_aa: CASSSLAASQETQYF
clone_size: -; j_call: TRBJ1-2; d_call: -; v_call: TRBV9; cdr3_length: 14; cdr3_nt: TGTGCCAGCAGCGTAGTAGGAGGGATGGGTGGCTACACCTTC; cdr3_aa: CASSVVGGMGGYTF
clone_size: -; j_call: TRBJ1-6; d_call: -; v_call: TRBV14; cdr3_length: 14; cdr3_nt: TGTGCCAGCAGCCAAGAAGCCGGGACTTCACCCCTCCACTTT; cdr3_aa: CASSQEAGTSPLHF
clone_size: -; j_call: TRBJ2-1; d_call: TRBD1; v_call: TRBV6-4; cdr3_length: 15; cdr3_nt: TGTGCCAGCAGTGGGACAGGTCAAAGGGGCAATGAGCAGTTCTTC; cdr3_aa: CASSGTGQRGNEQFF
clone_size: -; j_call: TRBJ2-2; d_call: -; v_call: TRBV24-1; cdr3_length: 15; cdr3_nt: TGTGCCACCAGTGATTCTACAGGGCCCACCGGGGAGCTGTTTTTT; cdr3_aa: CATSDSTGPTGELFF
clone_size: -; j_call: TRBJ1-2; d_call: -; v_call: TRBV5-1; cdr3_length: 17; cdr3_nt: TGCGCCAGCAGCTTGCCCTCTCCGGGACACCAGTTCTATGGCTACACCTTC; cdr3_aa: CASSLPSPGHQFYGYTF
clone_size: -; j_call: TRBJ2-7; d_call: -; v_call: TRBV5-1; cdr3_length: 14; cdr3_nt: TGCGCCAGCAGCTTCCCAGGGGACTCCTACGAGCAGTACTTC; cdr3_aa: CASSFPGDSYEQYF
clone_size: -; j_call: TRBJ2-5; d_call: -; v_call: TRBV3-1/TRBV3-2; cdr3_length: 15; cdr3_nt: TGTGCCAGCAGCCAAGATCTCGAGTACCAAGAGACCCAGTACTTC; cdr3_aa: CASSQDLEYQETQYF
clone_size: -; j_call: TRBJ1-4; d_call: TRBD1; v_call: TRBV18; cdr3_length: 13; cdr3_nt: TGTGCCAGCTCAGGACAGGGGATAGAAAAACTGTTTTTT; cdr3_aa: CASSGQGIEKLFF
clone_size: -; j_call: TRBJ2-5; d_call: TRBD1; v_call: TRBV19; cdr3_length: 15; cdr3_nt: TGTGCCAGTAGTCTCCGGACAGGGGAACAAGAGACCCAGTACTTC; cdr3_aa: CASSLRTGEQETQYF
clone_size: once; j_call: TRBJ1-4; d_call: -; v_call: TRBV5-1; cdr3_length: 15; cdr3_nt: TGCGCCAGCAGCTTATCTGGAGACCGGAATGAAAAACTGTTTTTT; cdr3_aa: CASSLSGDRNEKLFF
clone_size: -; j_call: TRBJ1-1; d_call: -; v_call: TRBV10-3; cdr3_length: 14; cdr3_nt: TGTGCCATCAGTGAGTCGTCACCGGTCCGGGAAGCTTTCTTT; cdr3_aa: CAISESSPVREAFF
clone_size: once; j_call: TRBJ2-1; d_call: -; v_call: TRBV4-1; cdr3_length: 14; cdr3_nt: TGCGCCAGCAGCCATCACCAACAATACAATGAGCAGTTCTTC; cdr3_aa: CASSHHQQYNEQFF